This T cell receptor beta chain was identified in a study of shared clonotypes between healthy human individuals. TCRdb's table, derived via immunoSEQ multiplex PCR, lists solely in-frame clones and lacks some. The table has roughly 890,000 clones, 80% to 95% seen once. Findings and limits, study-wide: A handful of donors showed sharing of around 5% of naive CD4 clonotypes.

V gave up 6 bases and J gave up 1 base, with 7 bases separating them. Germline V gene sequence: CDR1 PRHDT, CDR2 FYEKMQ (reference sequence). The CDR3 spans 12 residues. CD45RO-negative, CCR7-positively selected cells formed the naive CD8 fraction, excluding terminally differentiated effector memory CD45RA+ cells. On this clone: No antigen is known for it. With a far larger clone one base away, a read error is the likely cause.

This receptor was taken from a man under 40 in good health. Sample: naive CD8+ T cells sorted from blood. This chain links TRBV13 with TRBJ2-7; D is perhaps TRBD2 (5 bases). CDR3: CASSGSSYEQYF. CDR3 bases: TGTGCCAGCAGTGGGAGTTCCTACGAGCAGTACTTC.